The clone carrying this TCR beta chain was observed a few times. What it recognizes is unknown. This entry belongs to a study of T cell clonality in common variable immunodeficiency. Study conclusions and caveats: Fewer TCRbeta clones were shared among CVID subjects than controls. Common variable immunodeficiency TCR beta sequences reportedly had fewer deletions and N-nucleotide insertions.

CVID subjects were neither ill nor on immunomodulatory or immunosuppressive medication at sampling. Method: immunoSEQ multiplex PCR; TCRdb's copy keeps in-frame clones and lacks some. Reported are tens of thousands of clones, none seen only once; the ten largest carry roughly 5.9%. The sample comprised peripheral blood mononuclear cells. The clonotype comes from a human donor with common variable immunodeficiency.

CDR3 region: CASSPILGTEAFF. The DNA read from the CDR3 is TGTGCCAGCAGCCCCATACTCGGGACTGAA. The V and J genes are TRBV7-2 and TRBJ1-1; D is undetermined. The read falls 3 residues short of the CDR3 end, and the missing part is taken from the germline J gene. V shed 5 bases and J shed 5 bases, with 12 bases lying between them. CDR1 and CDR2 from the germline V gene are SGHTA and FQGNSA. This CDR3 has 13 amino acids.